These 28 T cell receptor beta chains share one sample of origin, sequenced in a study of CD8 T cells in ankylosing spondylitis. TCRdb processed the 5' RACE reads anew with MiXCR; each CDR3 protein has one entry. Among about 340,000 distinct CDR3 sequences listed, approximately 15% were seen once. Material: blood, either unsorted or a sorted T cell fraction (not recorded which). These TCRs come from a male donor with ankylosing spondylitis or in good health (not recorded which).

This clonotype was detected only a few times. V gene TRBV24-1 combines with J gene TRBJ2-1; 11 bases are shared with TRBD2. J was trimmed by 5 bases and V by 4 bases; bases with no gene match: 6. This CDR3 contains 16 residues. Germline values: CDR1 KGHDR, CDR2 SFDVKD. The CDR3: CATSDPGTSGNNEQFF. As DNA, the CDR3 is TGTGCCACCAGTGACCCCGGGACTAGCGGTAACAATGAGCAGTTCTTC.

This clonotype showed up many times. CDR3 bases: TGTGCCAGCAGGGGACAGGGGGGGGATCAGCCCCAGCATTTT. Protein product: CASRGQGGDQPQHF. V gene TRBV27 combines with J gene TRBJ1-5, with 11 bases fitting TRBD1. The CDR3 extends over 14 amino acids. Germline trimming cut 6 bases from V and 5 bases from J; bases unmatched to any gene: 3. Germline V gene sequence: CDR1 MNHEY, CDR2 SMNVEV (reference sequence).

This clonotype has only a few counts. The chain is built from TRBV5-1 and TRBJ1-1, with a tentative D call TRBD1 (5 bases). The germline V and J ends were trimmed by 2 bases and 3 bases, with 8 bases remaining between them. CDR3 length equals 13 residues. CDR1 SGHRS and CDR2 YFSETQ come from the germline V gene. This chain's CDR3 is CASSFQGDTEAFF. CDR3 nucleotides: TGCGCCAGCAGCTTTCAGGGAGACACTGAAGCTTTCTTT. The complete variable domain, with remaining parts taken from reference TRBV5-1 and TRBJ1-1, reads KAGVTQTPRYLIKTRGQQVTLSCSPISGHRSVSWYQQTPGQGLQFLFEYFSETQRNKGNFPGRFSGRQFSNSRSEMNVSTLELGDSALYLCASSFQGDTEAFFGQGTRLTVV.

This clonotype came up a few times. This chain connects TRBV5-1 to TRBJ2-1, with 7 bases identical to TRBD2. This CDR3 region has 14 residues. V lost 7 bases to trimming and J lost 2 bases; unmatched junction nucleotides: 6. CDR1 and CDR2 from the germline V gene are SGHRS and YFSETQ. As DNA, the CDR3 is TGCGCCAGCCGGGGGGATAGCACCTACAATGAGCAGTTCTTC. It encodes CASRGDSTYNEQFF.

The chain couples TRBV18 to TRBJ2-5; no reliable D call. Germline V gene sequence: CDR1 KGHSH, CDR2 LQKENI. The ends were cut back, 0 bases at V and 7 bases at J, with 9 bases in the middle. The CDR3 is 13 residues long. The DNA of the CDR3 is TGTGCCAGCTCACCACCGGGTAGCTCGACCCAGTACTTC. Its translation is CASSPPGSSTQYF.

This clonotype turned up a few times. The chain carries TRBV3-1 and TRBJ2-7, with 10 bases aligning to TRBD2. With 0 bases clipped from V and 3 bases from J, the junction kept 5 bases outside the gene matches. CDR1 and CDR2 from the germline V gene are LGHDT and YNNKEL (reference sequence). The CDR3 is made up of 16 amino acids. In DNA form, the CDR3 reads TGTGCCAGCAGCCAAGAGGTCCTAGCGGGAGTCTACGAGCAGTACTTC. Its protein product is CASSQEVLAGVYEQYF.

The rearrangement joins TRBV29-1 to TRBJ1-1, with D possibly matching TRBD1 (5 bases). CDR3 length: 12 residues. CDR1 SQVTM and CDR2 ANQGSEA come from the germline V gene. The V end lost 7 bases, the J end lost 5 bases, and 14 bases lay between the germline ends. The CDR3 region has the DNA TGCAGCGGGGACCGTGGGAGGACTGAAGCTTTCTTT. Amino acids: CSGDRGRTEAFF. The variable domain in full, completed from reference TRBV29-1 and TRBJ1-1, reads SAVISQKPSRDICQRGTSLTIQCQVDSQVTMMFWYRQQPGQSLTLIATANQGSEATYESGFVIDKFPISRPNLTFSTLTVSNMSPEDSSIYLCSGDRGRTEAFFGQGTRLTVV.

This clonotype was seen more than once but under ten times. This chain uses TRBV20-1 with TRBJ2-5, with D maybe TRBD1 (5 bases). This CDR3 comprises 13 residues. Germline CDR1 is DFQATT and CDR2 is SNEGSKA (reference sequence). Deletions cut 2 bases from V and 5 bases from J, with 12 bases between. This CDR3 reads CSARSGSRETQYF. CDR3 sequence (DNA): TGCAGTGCTAGATCAGGGTCCCGCGAGACCCAGTACTTC.

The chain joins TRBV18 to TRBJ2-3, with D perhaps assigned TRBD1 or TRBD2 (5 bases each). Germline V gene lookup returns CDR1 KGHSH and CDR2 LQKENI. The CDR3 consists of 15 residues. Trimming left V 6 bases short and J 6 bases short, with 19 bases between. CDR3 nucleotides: TGTGCCAGCTCGCAAACAGGAGGCCAAGTTGATACGCAGTATTTT. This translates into CASSQTGGQVDTQYF.

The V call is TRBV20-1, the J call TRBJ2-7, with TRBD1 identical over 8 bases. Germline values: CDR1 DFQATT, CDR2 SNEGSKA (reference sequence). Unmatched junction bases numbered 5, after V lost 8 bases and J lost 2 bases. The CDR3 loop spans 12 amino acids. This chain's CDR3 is CSTGGIAYEQYF. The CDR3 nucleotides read TGCAGTACAGGGGGGATCGCCTACGAGCAGTACTTC.

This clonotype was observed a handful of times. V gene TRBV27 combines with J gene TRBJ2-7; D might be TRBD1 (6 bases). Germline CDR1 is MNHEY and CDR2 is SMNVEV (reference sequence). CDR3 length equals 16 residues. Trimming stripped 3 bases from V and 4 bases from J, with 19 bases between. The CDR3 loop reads CASSFRQTGRLYEQYF. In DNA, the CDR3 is TGTGCCAGCAGTTTTAGGCAAACAGGGAGACTATACGAGCAGTACTTC.

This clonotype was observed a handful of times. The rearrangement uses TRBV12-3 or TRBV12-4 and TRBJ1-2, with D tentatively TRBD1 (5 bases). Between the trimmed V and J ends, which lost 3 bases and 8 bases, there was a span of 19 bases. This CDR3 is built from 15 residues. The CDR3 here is CASSLSLRAGHGYTF. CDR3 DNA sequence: TGTGCCAGCAGTTTGTCGCTTCGGGCAGGGCACGGCTACACCTTC.

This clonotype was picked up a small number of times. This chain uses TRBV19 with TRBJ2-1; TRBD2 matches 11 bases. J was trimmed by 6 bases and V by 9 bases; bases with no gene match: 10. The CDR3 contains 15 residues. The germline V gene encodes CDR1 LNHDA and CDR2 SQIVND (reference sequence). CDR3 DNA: TGTGCCAGGATTGAGACTAGCGGGATGGTCAATGAGCAGTTCTTC. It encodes CARIETSGMVNEQFF. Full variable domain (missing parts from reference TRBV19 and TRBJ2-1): DGGITQSPKYLFRKEGQNVTLSCEQNLNHDAMYWYRQDPGQGLRLIYYSQIVNDFQKGDIAEGYSVSREKKESFPLTVTSAQKNPTAFYLCARIETSGMVNEQFFGPGTRLTVL.

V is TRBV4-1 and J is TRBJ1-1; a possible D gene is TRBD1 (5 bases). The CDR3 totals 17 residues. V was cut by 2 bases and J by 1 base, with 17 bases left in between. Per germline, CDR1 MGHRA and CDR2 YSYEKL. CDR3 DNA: TGCGCCAGCAGCCAATTAGGGAAAAAACAGGAGAACACTGAAGCTTTCTTT. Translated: CASSQLGKKQENTEAFF.

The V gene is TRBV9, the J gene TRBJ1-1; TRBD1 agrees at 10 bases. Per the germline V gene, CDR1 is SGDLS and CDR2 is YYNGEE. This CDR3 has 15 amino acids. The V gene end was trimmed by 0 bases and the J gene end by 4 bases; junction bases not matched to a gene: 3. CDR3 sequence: CASSVDRTGGTEAFF. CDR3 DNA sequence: TGTGCCAGCAGCGTAGACAGGACAGGGGGCACTGAAGCTTTCTTT.

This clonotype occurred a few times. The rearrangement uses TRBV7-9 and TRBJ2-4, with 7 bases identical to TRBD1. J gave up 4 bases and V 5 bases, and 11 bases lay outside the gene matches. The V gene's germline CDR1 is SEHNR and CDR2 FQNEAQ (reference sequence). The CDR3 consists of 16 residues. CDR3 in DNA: TGTGCCAGCAGCCCGAGAGGGGGCGGATGGAAAAACATTCAGTACTTC. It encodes CASSPRGGGWKNIQYF.

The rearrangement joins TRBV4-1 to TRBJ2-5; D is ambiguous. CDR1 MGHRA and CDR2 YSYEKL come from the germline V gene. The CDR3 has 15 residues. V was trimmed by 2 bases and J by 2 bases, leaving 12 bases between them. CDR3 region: CASSQRGFPQETQYF. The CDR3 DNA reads TGCGCCAGCAGCCAACGCGGCTTCCCACAAGAGACCCAGTACTTC.

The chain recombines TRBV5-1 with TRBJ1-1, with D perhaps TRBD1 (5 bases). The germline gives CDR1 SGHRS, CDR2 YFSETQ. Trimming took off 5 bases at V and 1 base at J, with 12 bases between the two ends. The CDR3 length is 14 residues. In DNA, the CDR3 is TGCGCCAGCAGGGCGGACATAGCGAACACTGAAGCTTTCTTT. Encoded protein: CASRADIANTEAFF.

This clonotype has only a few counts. The CDR3 region is CASSSPGEDNEKLFF. As DNA, the CDR3 is TGTGCCAGCAGCTCCCCGGGGGAAGATAATGAAAAACTGTTTTTT. The chain couples TRBV7-9 to TRBJ1-4; D is possibly TRBD1 (5 bases). This CDR3 has 15 residues. The germline gives CDR1 SEHNR, CDR2 FQNEAQ (reference sequence). With 4 bases removed from V and 4 bases from J, the gap between germline ends came to 13 bases.

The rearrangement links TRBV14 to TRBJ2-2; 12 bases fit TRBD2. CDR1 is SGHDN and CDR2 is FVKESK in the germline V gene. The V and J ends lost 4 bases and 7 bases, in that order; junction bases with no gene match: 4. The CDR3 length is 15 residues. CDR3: CASSRLAGAIGELFF. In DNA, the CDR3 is TGTGCCAGCAGCCGACTAGCGGGAGCCATCGGGGAGCTGTTTTTT.

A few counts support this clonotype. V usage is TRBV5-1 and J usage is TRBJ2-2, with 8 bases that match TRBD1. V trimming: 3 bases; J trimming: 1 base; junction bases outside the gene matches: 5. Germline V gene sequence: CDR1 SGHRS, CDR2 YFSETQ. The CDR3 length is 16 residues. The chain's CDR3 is CASSWAGTGNTGELFF. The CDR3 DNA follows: TGCGCCAGCAGCTGGGCTGGGACAGGGAACACCGGGGAGCTGTTTTTT.

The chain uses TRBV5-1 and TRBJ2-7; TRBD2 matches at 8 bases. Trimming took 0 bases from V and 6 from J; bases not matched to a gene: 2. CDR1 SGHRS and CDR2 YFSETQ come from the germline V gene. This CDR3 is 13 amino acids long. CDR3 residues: CASSLAGGVEQYF. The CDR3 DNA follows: TGCGCCAGCAGCTTGGCCGGGGGGGTCGAGCAGTACTTC.

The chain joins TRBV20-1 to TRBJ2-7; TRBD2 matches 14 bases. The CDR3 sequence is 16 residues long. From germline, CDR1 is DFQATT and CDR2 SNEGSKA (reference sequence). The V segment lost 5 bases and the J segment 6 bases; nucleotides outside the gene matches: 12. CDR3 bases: TGCAGTGCTCGTGCCGCCGGGACTAGCGGGAGAGGCGAGCAGTACTTC. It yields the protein CSARAAGTSGRGEQYF.

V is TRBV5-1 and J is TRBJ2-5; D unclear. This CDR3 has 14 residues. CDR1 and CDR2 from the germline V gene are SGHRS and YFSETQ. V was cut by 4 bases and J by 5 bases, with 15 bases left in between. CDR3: CASSPTGMGETQYF. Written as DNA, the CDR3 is TGCGCCAGCAGCCCGACTGGGATGGGGGAGACCCAGTACTTC. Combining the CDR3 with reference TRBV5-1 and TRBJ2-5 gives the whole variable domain KAGVTQTPRYLIKTRGQQVTLSCSPISGHRSVSWYQQTPGQGLQFLFEYFSETQRNKGNFPGRFSGRQFSNSRSEMNVSTLELGDSALYLCASSPTGMGETQYFGPGTRLLVL.

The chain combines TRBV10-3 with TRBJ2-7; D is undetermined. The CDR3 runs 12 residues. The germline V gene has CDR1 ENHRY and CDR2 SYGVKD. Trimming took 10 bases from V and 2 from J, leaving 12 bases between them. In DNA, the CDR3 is TGTGCCACCGGCGCTGGGGCCTACGAGCAGTACTTC. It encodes CATGAGAYEQYF.

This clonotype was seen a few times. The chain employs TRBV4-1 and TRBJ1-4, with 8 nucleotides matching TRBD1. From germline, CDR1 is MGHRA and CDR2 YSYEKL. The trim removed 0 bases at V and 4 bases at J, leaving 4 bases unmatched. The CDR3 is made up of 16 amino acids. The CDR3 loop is CASSQDRTGFNEKLFF. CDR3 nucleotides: TGCGCCAGCAGCCAAGATCGGACAGGGTTTAATGAAAAACTGTTTTTT.

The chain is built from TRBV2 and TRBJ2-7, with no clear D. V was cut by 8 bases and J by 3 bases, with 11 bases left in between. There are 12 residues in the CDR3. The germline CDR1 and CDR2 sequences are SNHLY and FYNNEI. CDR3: CASFLRFYEQYF. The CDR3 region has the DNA TGTGCCAGCTTCCTCAGGTTCTACGAGCAGTACTTC.

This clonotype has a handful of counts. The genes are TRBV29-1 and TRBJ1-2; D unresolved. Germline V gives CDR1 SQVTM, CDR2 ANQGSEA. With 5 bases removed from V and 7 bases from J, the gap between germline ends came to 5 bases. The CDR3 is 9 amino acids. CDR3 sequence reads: CSVRPGYTF. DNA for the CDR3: TGCAGCGTTCGTCCTGGCTACACCTTC.